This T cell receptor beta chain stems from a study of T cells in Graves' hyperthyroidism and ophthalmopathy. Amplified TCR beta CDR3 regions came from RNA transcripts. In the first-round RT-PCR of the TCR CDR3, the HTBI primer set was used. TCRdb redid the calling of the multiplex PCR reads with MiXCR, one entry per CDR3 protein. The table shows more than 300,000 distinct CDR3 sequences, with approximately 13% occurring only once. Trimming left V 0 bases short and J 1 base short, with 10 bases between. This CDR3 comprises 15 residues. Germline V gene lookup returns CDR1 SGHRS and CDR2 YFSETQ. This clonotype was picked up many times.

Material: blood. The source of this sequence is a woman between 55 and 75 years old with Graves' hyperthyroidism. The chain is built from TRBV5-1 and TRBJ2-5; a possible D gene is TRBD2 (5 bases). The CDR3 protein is CASSLESSSQETQYF. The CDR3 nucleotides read TGCGCCAGCAGCTTGGAGTCTAGCTCCCAAGAGACCCAGTACTTC.